This T cell receptor beta chain stems from a study of CD8 T cells in ankylosing spondylitis (dated by TCRdb to 2016 to 2017). A note on the overall study: The study set out to find disease-linked TCR variants by profiling T cell receptor beta repertoires in ankylosing spondylitis patients and healthy donors. Peripheral blood was sampled, and synovial fluid was additionally collected from ankylosing spondylitis patients. In total, the full study cohort was made up of 100 to 140 healthy donors and 25 or so ankylosing spondylitis patients. The paper as a whole reports these results and caveats: Some TCR beta motif variants had previously been reported in synovial fluid and blood of reactive arthritis patients, which suggested common disease-initiation mechanisms. A TCR beta motif made up of eight highly homologous amino acid variants appeared to be characteristic of blood from ankylosing spondylitis patients. According to the report, matched synovial fluid samples from ankylosing spondylitis patients were significantly enriched for the disease-linked clones. In peripheral blood, the disease-linked clones were found at relatively low frequencies and had a CD8+ phenotype.

Sequencer: Illumina HiSeq 2500. TCR beta libraries were prepared by quantitative 5'-RACE with molecular barcodes. The study's processing was this. A new computational method, built on a probabilistic model of VDJ rearrangement, was used to identify disease-linked TCR variants. The public reads were quality trimmed at Q25 with fastp and then assembled into clones with MiXCR by TCRdb, keeping productive beta chains. Each CDR3 protein appears once, grouped with its most common genes and DNA. TCRdb, not the authors, supplied the V and J calls. In this sample the table shows around 330,000 distinct CDR3 sequences, roughly 10% of which occur a single time. More than 7% of the sample rests with the top ten. The sample holds many counts of this clonotype. Its binding antigen is unknown. Nothing much larger sits one base from this clone, and base qualities are not available. As encoded in the germline V gene, CDR1 is SGHRS while CDR2 is YFSETQ. Germline trimming amounts to 4 bases on V and 1 base on J, with 7 as the count of junction bases outside the gene matches. The CDR3 sequence holds 15 residues, the cysteine and phenylalanine included. Only CDR3 DNA is held: 45 bases, read in frame from base 1.

The V and J genes are TRBV5-1 and TRBJ2-5, with 7 central nucleotides matching TRBD1. Source material: blood, either unsorted or a sorted T cell fraction (not recorded which). This receptor was obtained from a female donor with ankylosing spondylitis or in good health (not recorded which). The CDR3 is CASSIQGNGQETQYF. The DNA reads TGCGCCAGCAGCATACAGGGGAATGGCCAAGAGACCCAGTACTTC.